This T cell receptor beta chain was identified during a study of OX40 agonist ivuxolimab in advanced cancers. Study context: It was ivuxolimab, an agonistic anti-OX40 (CD134) antibody, that patients were treated with.

The CDR3 sequence is 12 residues long. Germline V gene data show CDR1 as MNHNS and CDR2 as SASEGT. V gave up 6 bases and J gave up 6 bases; unmatched junction bases: 3. This table comes from immunoSEQ multiplex PCR, and its TCRdb copy is limited to in-frame clones, with some not included. Among 50,000 to 75,000 clones, roughly 80% were seen once, and the ten largest hold more than 0.9%. The sequencing here drew on CD4+ or CD8+ T cells sorted from blood, taken in a trial of the OX40 agonist ivuxolimab. This chain connects TRBV6-1 to TRBJ1-2, with 8 nucleotides matching TRBD1. The TCR sequence derives from an adult with an advanced solid tumor such as melanoma, head and neck, liver or kidney cancer. CDR3 in DNA: TGTGCCAGCAGGACAGGGGATCATGGCTACACCTTC. Its translation: CASRTGDHGYTF.